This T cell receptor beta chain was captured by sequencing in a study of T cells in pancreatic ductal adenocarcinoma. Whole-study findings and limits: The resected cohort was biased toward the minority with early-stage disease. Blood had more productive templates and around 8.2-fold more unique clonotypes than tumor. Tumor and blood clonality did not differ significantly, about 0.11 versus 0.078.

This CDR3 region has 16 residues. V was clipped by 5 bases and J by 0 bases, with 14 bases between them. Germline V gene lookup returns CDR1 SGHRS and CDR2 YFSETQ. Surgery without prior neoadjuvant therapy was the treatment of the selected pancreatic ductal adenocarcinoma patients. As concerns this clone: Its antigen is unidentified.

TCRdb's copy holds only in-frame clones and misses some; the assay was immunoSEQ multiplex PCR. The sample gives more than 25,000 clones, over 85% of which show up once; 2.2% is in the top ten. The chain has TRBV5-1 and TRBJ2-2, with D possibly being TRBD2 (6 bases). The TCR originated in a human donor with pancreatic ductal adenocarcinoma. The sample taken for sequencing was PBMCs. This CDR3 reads CASSTWRDSNTGELFF. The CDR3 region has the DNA TGCGCCAGCAGTACGTGGCGGGACTCGAACACCGGGGAGCTGTTTTTT.